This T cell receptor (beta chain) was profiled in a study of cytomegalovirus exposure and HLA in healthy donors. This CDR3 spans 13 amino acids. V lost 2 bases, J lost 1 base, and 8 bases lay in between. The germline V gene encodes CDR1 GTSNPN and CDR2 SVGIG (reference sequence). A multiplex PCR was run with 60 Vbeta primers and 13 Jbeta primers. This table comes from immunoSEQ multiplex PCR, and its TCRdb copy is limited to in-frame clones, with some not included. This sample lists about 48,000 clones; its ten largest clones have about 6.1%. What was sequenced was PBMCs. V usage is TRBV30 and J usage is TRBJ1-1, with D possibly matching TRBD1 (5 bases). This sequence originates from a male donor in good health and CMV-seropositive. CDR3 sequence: CAWSWGRNTEAFF. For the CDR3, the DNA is TGTGCCTGGAGTTGGGGCAGGAACACTGAAGCTTTCTTT.